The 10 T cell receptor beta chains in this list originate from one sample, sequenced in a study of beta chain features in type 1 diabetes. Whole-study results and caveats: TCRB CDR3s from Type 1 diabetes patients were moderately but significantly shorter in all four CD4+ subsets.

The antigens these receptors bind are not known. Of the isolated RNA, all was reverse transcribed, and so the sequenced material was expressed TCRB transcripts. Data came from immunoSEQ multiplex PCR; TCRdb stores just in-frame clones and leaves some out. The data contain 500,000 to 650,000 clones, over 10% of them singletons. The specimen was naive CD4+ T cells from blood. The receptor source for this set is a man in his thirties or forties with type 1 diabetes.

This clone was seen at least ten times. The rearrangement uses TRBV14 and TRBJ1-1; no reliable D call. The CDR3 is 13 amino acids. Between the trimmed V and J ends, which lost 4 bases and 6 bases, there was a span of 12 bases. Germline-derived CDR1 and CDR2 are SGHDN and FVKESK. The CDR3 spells CASSPRGRAEAFF. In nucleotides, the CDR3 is TGTGCCAGCAGCCCGAGAGGAAGAGCTGAAGCTTTCTTT.

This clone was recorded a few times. The CDR3 loop is CASSLTQGNQPQHF. The CDR3, as DNA: TGTGCCAGCAGCTTAACGCAGGGCAATCAGCCCCAGCATTTT. V gene TRBV7-9 combines with J gene TRBJ1-5, with D hard to call. The germline V gene encodes CDR1 SEHNR and CDR2 FQNEAQ (reference sequence). The CDR3 has 14 amino acids. V shed 2 bases and J shed 2 bases, with 7 bases lying between them.

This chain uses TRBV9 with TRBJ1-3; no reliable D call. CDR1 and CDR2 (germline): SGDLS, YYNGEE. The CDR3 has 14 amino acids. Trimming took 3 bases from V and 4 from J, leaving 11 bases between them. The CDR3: CASSDPTPGNTIYF. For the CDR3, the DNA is TGTGCCAGCAGCGACCCGACCCCGGGAAACACCATATATTTT.

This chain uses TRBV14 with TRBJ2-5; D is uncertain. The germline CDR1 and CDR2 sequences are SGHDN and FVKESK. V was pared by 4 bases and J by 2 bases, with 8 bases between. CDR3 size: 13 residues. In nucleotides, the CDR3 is TGTGCCAGCAGCCCGCGGCTTCAAGAGACCCAGTACTTC. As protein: CASSPRLQETQYF.

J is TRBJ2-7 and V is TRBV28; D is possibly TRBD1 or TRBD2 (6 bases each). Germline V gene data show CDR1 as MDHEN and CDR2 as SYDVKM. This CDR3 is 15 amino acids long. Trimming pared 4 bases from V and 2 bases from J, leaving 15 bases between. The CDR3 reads CASSWGAGSAYEQYF. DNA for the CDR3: TGTGCCAGCAGTTGGGGGGCTGGGTCAGCCTACGAGCAGTACTTC.

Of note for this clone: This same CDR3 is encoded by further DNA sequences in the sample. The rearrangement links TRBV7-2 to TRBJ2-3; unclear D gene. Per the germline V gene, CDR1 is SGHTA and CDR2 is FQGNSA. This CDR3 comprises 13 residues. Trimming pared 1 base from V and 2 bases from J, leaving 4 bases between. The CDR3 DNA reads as TGTGCCAGCAGCTTAGGGGCCACAGATACGCAGTATTTT. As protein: CASSLGATDTQYF.

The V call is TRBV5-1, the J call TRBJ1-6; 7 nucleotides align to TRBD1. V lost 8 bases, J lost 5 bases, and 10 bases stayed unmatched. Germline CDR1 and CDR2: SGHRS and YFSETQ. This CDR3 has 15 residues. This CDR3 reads CASSAPGTDNSPLHF. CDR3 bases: TGCGCCAGTTCCGCGCCCGGGACAGATAATTCACCCCTCCACTTT.

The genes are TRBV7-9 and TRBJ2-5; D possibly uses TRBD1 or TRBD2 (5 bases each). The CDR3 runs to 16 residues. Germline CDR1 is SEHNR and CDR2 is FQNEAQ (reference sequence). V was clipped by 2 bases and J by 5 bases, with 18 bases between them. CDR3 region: CASSLLPGRMVETQYF. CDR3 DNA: TGTGCCAGCAGCTTACTCCCGGGGCGGATGGTGGAGACCCAGTACTTC.

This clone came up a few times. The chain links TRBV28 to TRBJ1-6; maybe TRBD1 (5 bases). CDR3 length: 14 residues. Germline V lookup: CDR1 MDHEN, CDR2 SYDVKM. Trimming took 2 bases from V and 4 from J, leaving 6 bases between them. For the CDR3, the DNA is TGTGCCAGCAGTTTAAGGGGATATAATTCACCCCTCCACTTT. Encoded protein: CASSLRGYNSPLHF. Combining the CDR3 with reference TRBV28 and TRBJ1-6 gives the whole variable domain DVKVTQSSRYLVKRTGEKVFLECVQDMDHENMFWYRQDPGLGLRLIYFSYDVKMKEKGDIPEGYSVSREKKERFSLILESASTNQTSMYLCASSLRGYNSPLHFGNGTRLTVT.

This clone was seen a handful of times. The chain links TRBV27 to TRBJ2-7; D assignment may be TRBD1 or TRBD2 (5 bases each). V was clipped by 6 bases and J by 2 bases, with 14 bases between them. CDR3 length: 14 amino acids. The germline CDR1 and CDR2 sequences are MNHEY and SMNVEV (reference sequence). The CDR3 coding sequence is TGTGCCAGCAGCGTTCAATCGGGACCCTACGAGCAGTACTTC. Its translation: CASSVQSGPYEQYF.